The next 16 T cell receptor beta chains were all read from a single sample in a study of graft-versus-host responses after intestinal transplantation. These TCRs are of unknown antigen specificity. Assay: immunoSEQ multiplex PCR; the TCRdb copy retains only in-frame clones and omits some. The sample yields about 88,000 clones, roughly 90% seen once. Material: unstimulated CD4+ T cells sorted from spleen or lymph node cells, obtained before transplant. These receptors were taken from a human donor who was the organ donor for an intestinal transplant.

This chain links TRBV6-1 with TRBJ1-1; weak D call: TRBD1 (5 bases). The V gene's germline CDR1 is MNHNS and CDR2 SASEGT. There are 16 residues in the CDR3. V gave up 4 bases and J gave up 0 bases, with 15 bases separating them. CDR3: CASSAREYLMNTEAFF. CDR3 sequence (DNA): TGTGCCAGCAGTGCCAGGGAATACCTTATGAACACTGAAGCTTTCTTT.

The chain employs TRBV19 and TRBJ1-1; D gene ambiguous. Germline V gene lookup returns CDR1 LNHDA and CDR2 SQIVND (reference sequence). The CDR3 covers 17 residues. Trimming shortened V by 2 bases and J by 0 bases, and 16 bases separated the two germline ends. Here the CDR3 reads CASSISGDFALNTEAFF. The CDR3 region has the DNA TGTGCCAGTAGTATATCAGGCGATTTTGCCTTGAACACTGAAGCTTTCTTT.

This clone was recorded only once. The gene calls are TRBV7-2 and TRBJ2-5, with a possible D match to TRBD1 (8 bases). V lost 7 bases and J lost 4, with 16 bases in between. The germline CDR1 and CDR2 sequences are SGHTA and FQGNSA. The CDR3 consists of 14 residues. CDR3 protein: CASTAQGGGETQYF. CDR3 in DNA: TGTGCCAGCACGGCACAGGGGGGGGGAGAGACCCAGTACTTC.

This chain uses TRBV5-4 with TRBJ2-3; TRBD2 matches 7 bases. The germline V gene has CDR1 SGHNT and CDR2 YYREEE (reference sequence). The trim removed 1 base at V and 5 bases at J, leaving 7 bases unmatched. This CDR3 contains 15 residues. CDR3 sequence reads: CASSLKSGAGDTQYF. In nucleotides, the CDR3 is TGTGCCAGCAGCTTGAAGAGCGGGGCCGGAGATACGCAGTATTTT.

The chain carries TRBV30 and TRBJ1-5, with TRBD1 matching over 8 bases. Germline values: CDR1 GTSNPN, CDR2 SVGIG (reference sequence). This CDR3 is built from 14 residues. Trimming at V came to 2 bases and at J to 6 bases, leaving 6 bases not matched to a gene. This CDR3 is CAWSWSGGPQPQHF. The CDR3 nucleotides are TGTGCCTGGAGTTGGTCAGGGGGCCCTCAGCCCCAGCATTTT.

V gene TRBV5-4 combines with J gene TRBJ2-7; D might be TRBD2 (6 bases). Germline-derived CDR1 and CDR2 are SGHNT and YYREEE (reference sequence). This CDR3 spans 15 amino acids. V was shortened by 3 bases and J by 3 bases, with 16 bases between the two germline ends. The CDR3 region has the DNA TGTGCCAGCAGCTGGGGTGGCGGGACCGGCTACGAGCAGTACTTC. This codes for CASSWGGGTGYEQYF.

Note on this clone: This same CDR3 is encoded by further DNA sequences in the sample. J is TRBJ2-7 and V is TRBV6-6, with D possibly TRBD2 on 6 matching bases. The germline gives CDR1 MNHNY, CDR2 SVGAGI (reference sequence). Trimming shortened V by 5 bases and J by 1 base, and 18 bases separated the two germline ends. The CDR3 is 16 amino acids. For the CDR3, the DNA is TGTGCCAGCAGTCGGACGGGACTTCGGCAGTCCTACGAGCAGTACTTC. This codes for CASSRTGLRQSYEQYF.

This clone was counted a single time. The V and J genes are TRBV6-6 and TRBJ2-3; TRBD1 might be the D (7 bases). The V gene's germline CDR1 is MNHNY and CDR2 SVGAGI (reference sequence). V lost 0 bases, J lost 2 bases, and 12 bases lay in between. The CDR3 has 16 amino acids. CDR3 loop: CASSYSQGGPTDTQYF. The DNA for the CDR3 is TGTGCCAGCAGTTACTCGCAGGGGGGTCCCACAGATACGCAGTATTTT.

This chain connects TRBV25-1 to TRBJ2-7, with a tentative D call TRBD2 (7 bases). The CDR3 is 13 amino acids. In germline, CDR1 is MGHDK, CDR2 SYGVNS. CDR3 residues: CACGEGGSYEQYF. The CDR3 nucleotides are TGTGCGTGCGGGGAGGGGGGCTCCTACGAGCAGTACTTC.

The rearrangement joins TRBV5-1 to TRBJ2-1; 11 bases line up with TRBD2. The CDR3 sequence is 15 residues long. V trimming: 4 bases; J trimming: 3 bases; junction bases outside the gene matches: 3. CDR1 and CDR2 (germline): SGHRS, YFSETQ. Here the CDR3 reads CASSPTSGSYNEQFF. The CDR3 nucleotides read TGCGCCAGCAGCCCTACTAGCGGGAGCTACAATGAGCAGTTCTTC.

V is TRBV25-1 and J is TRBJ1-1; D gene ambiguous. CDR1 is MGHDK, CDR2 SYGVNS, per germline. This CDR3 is 10 amino acids long. V dropped 8 bases and J dropped 6 bases, with 7 bases sitting between them. The CDR3 sequence: CASSSAEAFF. CDR3 DNA sequence: TGTGCCAGCTCCAGCGCTGAAGCTTTCTTT. Variable domain in full (rest from reference TRBV25-1 and TRBJ1-1): EADIYQTPRYLVIGTGKKITLECSQTMGHDKMYWYQQDPGMELHLIHYSYGVNSTEKGDLSSESTVSRIRTEHFPLTLESARPSHTSQYLCASSSAEAFFGQGTRLTVV.

CDR3 DNA sequence: TGTGCCAGCAGCTTTCAACTAGGGACACCCCCTGGAAACACCATATATTTT. Translated, it gives CASSFQLGTPPGNTIYF. V and J are TRBV7-9 and TRBJ1-3, with D perhaps TRBD1 (6 bases). V lost 3 bases and J lost 2, with 17 bases in between. The germline CDR1 and CDR2 sequences are SEHNR and FQNEAQ (reference sequence). CDR3 length equals 17 residues. The full variable domain, in which reference TRBV7-9 and TRBJ1-3 provide the parts outside the CDR3, is DTGVSQNPRHKITKRGQNVTFRCDPISEHNRLYWYRQTLGQGPEFLTYFQNEAQLEKSRLLSDRFSAERPKGSFSTLEIQRTEQGDSAMYLCASSFQLGTPPGNTIYFGEGSWLTVV.

The V gene is TRBV28, the J gene TRBJ2-1; D possibly corresponds to TRBD2 (6 bases). The CDR3 is 13 amino acids. V lost 10 bases, J lost 7 bases, and 17 bases lay in between. Germline lookup yields CDR1 MDHEN and CDR2 SYDVKM. CDR3 nucleotide sequence: TGTGCCATCCTAGGAGGGGCGGTGAATGAGCAGTTCTTC. This codes for CAILGGAVNEQFF.

This clone has just one count. A read error is likely, as this CDR3 ends without the conserved phenylalanine or tryptophan. The chain couples TRBV10-1 to TRBJ2-3; 10 bases fit TRBD2. V shed 3 bases and J 1 base; nucleotides not matched to a gene: 7. The CDR3 runs to 17 residues. The germline gives CDR1 WNHNN, CDR2 SYGVQD (reference sequence). CDR3: CASSEGLAGVGTDTQYL. The CDR3, as DNA: TGCGCCAGCAGTGAAGGCCTAGCGGGAGTTGGCACAGATACGCAGTATTTG.

The chain has TRBV6-5 and TRBJ1-2; D is perhaps TRBD1 (5 bases). There are 11 residues in the CDR3. CDR1 MNHEY and CDR2 SVGAGI come from the germline V gene. Trimming cost V 10 bases and J 8 bases, with 14 bases left between them. This CDR3 is CATGTDGGYTF. CDR3 DNA sequence: TGTGCCACCGGGACTGACGGGGGCTACACCTTC.

The V and J genes are TRBV5-1 and TRBJ1-2; 9 bases agree with TRBD1. Germline CDR1 reads SGHRS; CDR2 reads YFSETQ. The CDR3 consists of 13 residues. The junction had 6 bases not matched to a gene; V was cut back by 4 bases and J by 8 bases. The CDR3 DNA reads as TGCGCCAGCAGCAAGGGACAGGGAGGCGGCTACACCTTC. This translates into CASSKGQGGGYTF.